This T cell receptor (beta chain) was documented in a study of blood T cell repertoires in COVID-19. Sequencing used immunoSEQ multiplex PCR; TCRdb keeps in-frame clones, though not all of them. The table has over 150,000 clones, about four fifths seen once; the top ten hold approximately 30%. Per germline, CDR1 LGHDT and CDR2 YNNKEL (reference sequence). The CDR3 runs to 16 residues. Trimming removed 3 bases from V and 4 bases from J, with 18 bases in between. This sequence joins TRBV3-1 (or the pseudogene TRBV3-2) and TRBJ1-2, with D possibly being TRBD1 (5 bases). The receptor comes from a woman in her sixties with acute or convalescent COVID-19. The sequenced sample was peripheral blood. CDR3 DNA: TGTGCCAGCAGCCAGGTGGGAGCCGGGGGGTTCTATGGCTACACCTTC. It encodes CASSQVGAGGFYGYTF.